The 7 T cell receptor beta chains given below trace back to one sample, sequenced in a study of PD-L1 blockade in urothelial cancer. The table came from immunoSEQ multiplex PCR; TCRdb's copy has only in-frame clones and leaves some out. In the table there are approximately 120,000 clones, roughly 83% of which are singletons. Time point in this sample: peripheral blood 6 weeks after treatment start. Sequenced material: PBMCs, taken around atezolizumab (anti-PD-L1) treatment. These receptors all stem from a man aged 50-60 years with urothelial cancer.

The chain couples TRBV5-1 to TRBJ2-5; TRBD1 matches 10 bases. CDR3 size: 16 residues. From germline, CDR1 is SGHRS and CDR2 YFSETQ. V lost 0 bases, J lost 1 base, and 3 bases stayed unmatched. DNA for the CDR3: TGCGCCAGCAGCTTGGGCTGGACAGGGGGCCAAGAGACCCAGTACTTC. It translates to CASSLGWTGGQETQYF.

This sequence joins TRBV11-1 and TRBJ1-2; D perhaps matches TRBD1 (5 bases). Germline V CDR1 and CDR2: SGHAT, FQDESV (reference sequence). V was clipped by 6 bases and J by 7 bases, with 24 bases between them. The CDR3 length is 16 residues. The CDR3 protein is CASSSSGTTRKGGYTF. In DNA form, the CDR3 reads TGTGCCAGCAGTTCCTCCGGGACTACTAGAAAAGGTGGCTACACCTTC.

The J gene is TRBJ2-3, the V gene TRBV18, with D possibly matching TRBD2 (6 bases). V gave up 3 bases and J gave up 5 bases, with 15 bases separating them. The CDR3 length is 15 residues. Germline V gene sequence: CDR1 KGHSH, CDR2 LQKENI. CDR3 nucleotide sequence: TGTGCCAGCTCACCCGTGAGAGCAGCGGGAGATACGCAGTATTTT. It codes for CASSPVRAAGDTQYF.

The chain recombines TRBV5-5 with TRBJ2-1; 10 positions agree with TRBD2. J was trimmed by 6 bases and V by 2 bases; bases with no gene match: 5. Germline CDR1 is SGHKS and CDR2 is YYEKEE (reference sequence). The CDR3 consists of 15 residues. The CDR3 spells CASSFMPSGSNEQFF. In nucleotides, the CDR3 is TGTGCCAGCAGCTTTATGCCTAGCGGGAGCAATGAGCAGTTCTTC. Filled out from reference TRBV5-5 and TRBJ2-1, the complete variable domain reads DAGVTQSPTHLIKTRGQQVTLRCSPISGHKSVSWYQQVLGQGPQFIFQYYEKEERGRGNFPDRFSARQFPNYSSELNVNALLLGDSALYLCASSFMPSGSNEQFFGPGTRLTVL.

The rearrangement joins TRBV27 to TRBJ2-1, with TRBD2 matching over 12 bases. CDR3 length equals 16 residues. The V gene end was trimmed by 3 bases and the J gene end by 8 bases; junction bases not matched to a gene: 8. The germline V gene encodes CDR1 MNHEY and CDR2 SMNVEV (reference sequence). The CDR3 spells CASSLSRTSGNDEQFF. CDR3 DNA: TGTGCCAGCAGTTTGTCTCGGACTAGCGGGAACGATGAGCAGTTCTTC.

The chain has TRBV7-8 and TRBJ2-7, with TRBD2 matching over 9 bases. CDR3 length: 17 residues. Germline trimming cut 2 bases from V and 0 bases from J; bases unmatched to any gene: 8. Germline-derived CDR1 and CDR2 are SGHVS and FQNEAQ. The CDR3 loop reads CASSLYLSGRGSYEQYF. CDR3 bases: TGTGCCAGCAGCTTATACCTTAGCGGGAGAGGCTCCTACGAGCAGTACTTC.

This clone appeared once. This chain connects TRBV27 to TRBJ1-5; D unclear. Trimming took 0 bases from V and 0 from J, leaving 3 bases between them. Germline CDR1 reads MNHEY; CDR2 reads SMNVEV (reference sequence). This CDR3 has 14 amino acids. The CDR3 here is CASSLSYSNQPQHF. For the CDR3, the DNA is TGTGCCAGCAGTTTATCTTATAGCAATCAGCCCCAGCATTTT.